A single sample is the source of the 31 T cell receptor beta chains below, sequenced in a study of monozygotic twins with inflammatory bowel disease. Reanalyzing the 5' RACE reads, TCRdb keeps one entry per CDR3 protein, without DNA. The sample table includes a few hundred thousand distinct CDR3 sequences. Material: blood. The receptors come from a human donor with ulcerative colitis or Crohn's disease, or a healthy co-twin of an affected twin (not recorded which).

Here the CDR3 reads CASSLEPSGIAGELFF. The gene calls are TRBV5-1 and TRBJ2-2; TCRdb's assignment of TRBD2 cannot be checked, as there is no DNA. This CDR3 contains 16 residues. The V gene's germline CDR1 is SGHRS and CDR2 YFSETQ.

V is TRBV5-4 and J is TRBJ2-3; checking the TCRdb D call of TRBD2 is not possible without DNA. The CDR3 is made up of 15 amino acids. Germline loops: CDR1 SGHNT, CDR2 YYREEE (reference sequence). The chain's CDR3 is CASSLDLAGIDTQYF. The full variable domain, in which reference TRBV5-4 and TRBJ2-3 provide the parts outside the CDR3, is ETGVTQSPTHLIKTRGQQVTLRCSSQSGHNTVSWYQQALGQGPQFIFQYYREEENGRGNFPPRFSGLQFPNYSSELNVNALELDDSALYLCASSLDLAGIDTQYFGPGTRLTVL.

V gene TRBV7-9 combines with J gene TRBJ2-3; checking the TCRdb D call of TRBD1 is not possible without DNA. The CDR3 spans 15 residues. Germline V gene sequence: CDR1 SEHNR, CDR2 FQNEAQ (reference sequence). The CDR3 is CASSPWAGSTDTQYF.

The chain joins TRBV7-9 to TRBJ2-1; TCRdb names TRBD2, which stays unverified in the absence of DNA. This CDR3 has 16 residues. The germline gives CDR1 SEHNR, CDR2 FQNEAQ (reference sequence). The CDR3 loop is CASSYPGVAAGNEQFF.

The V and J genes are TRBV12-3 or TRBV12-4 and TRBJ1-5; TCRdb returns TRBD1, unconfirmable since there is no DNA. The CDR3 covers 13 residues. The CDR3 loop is CASHGPGNQPQHF.

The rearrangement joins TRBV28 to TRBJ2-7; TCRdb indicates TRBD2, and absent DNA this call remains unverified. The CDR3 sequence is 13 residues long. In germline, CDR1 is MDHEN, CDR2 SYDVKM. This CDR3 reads CASSPTRLAEQYF.

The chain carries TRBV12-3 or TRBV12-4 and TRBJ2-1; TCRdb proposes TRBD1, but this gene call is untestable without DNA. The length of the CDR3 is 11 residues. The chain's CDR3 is CASTLGTEQFF.

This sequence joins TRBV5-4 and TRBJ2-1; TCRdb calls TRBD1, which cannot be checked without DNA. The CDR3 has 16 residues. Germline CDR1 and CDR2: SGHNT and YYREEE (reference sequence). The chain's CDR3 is CASSLAGGPNYNEQFF.

CDR3 sequence reads: CASSILGVTTKNIQYF. The chain has TRBV19 and TRBJ2-4. Germline values: CDR1 LNHDA, CDR2 SQIVND (reference sequence). The CDR3 runs to 16 residues.

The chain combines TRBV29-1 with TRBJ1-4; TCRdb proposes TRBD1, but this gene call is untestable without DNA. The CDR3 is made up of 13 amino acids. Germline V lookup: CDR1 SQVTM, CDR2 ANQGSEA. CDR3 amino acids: CSASAQGVGKLFF.

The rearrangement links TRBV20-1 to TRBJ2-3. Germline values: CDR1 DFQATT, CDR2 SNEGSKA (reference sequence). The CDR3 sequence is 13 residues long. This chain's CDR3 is CSAGQKQADTQYF.

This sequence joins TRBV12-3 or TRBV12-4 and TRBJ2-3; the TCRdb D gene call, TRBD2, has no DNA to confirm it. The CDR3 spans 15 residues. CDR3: CASCLRGTHTDTQYF.

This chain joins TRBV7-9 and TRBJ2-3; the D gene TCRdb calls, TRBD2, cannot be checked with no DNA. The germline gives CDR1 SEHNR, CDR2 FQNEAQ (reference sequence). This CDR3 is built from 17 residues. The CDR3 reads CASSKPRTSGGADTQYF. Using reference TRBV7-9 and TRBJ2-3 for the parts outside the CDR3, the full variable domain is DTGVSQNPRHKITKRGQNVTFRCDPISEHNRLYWYRQTLGQGPEFLTYFQNEAQLEKSRLLSDRFSAERPKGSFSTLEIQRTEQGDSAMYLCASSKPRTSGGADTQYFGPGTRLTVL.

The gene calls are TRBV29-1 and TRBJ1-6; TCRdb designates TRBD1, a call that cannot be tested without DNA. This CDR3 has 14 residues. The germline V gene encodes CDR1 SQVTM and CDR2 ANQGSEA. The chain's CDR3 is CSVKTGYRNSPLHF.

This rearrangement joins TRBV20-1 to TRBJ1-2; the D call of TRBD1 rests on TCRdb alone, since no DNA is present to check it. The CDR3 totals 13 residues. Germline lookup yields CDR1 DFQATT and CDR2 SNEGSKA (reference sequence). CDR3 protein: CSKNPGTLYGYTF.

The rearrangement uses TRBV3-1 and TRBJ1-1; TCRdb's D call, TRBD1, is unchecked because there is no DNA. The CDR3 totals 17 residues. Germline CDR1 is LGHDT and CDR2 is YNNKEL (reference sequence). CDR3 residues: CASSLQRGDRENTEAFF.

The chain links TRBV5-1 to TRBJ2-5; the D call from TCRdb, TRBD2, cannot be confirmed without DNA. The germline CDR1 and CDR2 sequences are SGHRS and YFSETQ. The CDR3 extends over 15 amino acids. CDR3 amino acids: CASSSSGRRGETQYF.

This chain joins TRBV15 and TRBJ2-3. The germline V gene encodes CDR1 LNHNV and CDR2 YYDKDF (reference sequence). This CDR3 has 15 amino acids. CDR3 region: CATSRGVASTDTQYF.

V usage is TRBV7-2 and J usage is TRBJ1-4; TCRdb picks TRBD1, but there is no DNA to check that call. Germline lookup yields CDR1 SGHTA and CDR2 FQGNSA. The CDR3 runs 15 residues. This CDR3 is CASSTETGGGGKLFF.

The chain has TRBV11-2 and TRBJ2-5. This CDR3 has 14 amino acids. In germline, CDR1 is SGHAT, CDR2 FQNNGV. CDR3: CASTRLQVGETQYF.

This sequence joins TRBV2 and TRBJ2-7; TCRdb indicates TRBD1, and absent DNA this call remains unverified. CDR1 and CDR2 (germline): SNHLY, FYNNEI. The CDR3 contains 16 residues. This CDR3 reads CASSDQDRGVSYEQYF.

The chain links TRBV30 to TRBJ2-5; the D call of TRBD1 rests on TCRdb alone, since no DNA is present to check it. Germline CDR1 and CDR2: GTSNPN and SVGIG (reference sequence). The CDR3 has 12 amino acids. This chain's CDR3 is CAWEGAGETQYF.

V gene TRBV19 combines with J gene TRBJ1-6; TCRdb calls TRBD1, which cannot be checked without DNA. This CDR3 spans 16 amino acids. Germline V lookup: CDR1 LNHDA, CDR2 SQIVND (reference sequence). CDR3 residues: CASSTTGSLGNSPLHF.

The CDR3 loop is CASSQDLSQGFGETQYF. The chain recombines TRBV4-2 with TRBJ2-5; TCRdb reports TRBD1, a call that lacks DNA to check it against. In germline, CDR1 is LGHNA, CDR2 YNFKEQ. The CDR3 length is 17 residues.

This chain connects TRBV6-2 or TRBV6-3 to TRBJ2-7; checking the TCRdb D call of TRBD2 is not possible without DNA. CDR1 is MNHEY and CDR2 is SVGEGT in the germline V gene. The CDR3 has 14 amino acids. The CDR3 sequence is CASSYGAGDREQYF.

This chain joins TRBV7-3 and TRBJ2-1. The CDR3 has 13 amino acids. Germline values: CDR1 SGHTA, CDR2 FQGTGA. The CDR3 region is CASSLGPYNEQFF.

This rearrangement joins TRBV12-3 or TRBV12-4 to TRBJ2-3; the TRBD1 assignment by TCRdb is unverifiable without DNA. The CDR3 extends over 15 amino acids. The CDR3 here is CASSLATGLQDTQYF.

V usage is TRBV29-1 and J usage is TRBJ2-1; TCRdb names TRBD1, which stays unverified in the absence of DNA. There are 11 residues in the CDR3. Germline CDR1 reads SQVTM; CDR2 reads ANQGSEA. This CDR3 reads CSVSGGNEQFF.

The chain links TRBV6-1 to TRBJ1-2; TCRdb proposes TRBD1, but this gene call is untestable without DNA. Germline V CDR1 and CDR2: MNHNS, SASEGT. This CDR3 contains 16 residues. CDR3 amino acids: CATPAQGDRVNYGYTF.

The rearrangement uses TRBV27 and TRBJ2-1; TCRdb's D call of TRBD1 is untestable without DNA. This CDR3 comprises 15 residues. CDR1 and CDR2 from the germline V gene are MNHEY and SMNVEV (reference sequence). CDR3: CASSMDRGQFNEQFF.

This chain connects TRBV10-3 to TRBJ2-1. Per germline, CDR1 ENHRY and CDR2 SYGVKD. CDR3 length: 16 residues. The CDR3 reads CAISESGQISYNEQFF.